This T cell receptor beta chain was recovered during a study of identical twins. CDR3 size: 14 residues. The germline gives CDR1 SGHTA, CDR2 FQGTGA. Trimming shortened V by 3 bases and J by 0 bases, and 7 bases separated the two germline ends. TCRdb processed the 5' RACE reads anew with MiXCR; each CDR3 protein has one entry. The table includes about 470,000 distinct CDR3 sequences, approximately 24% detected once. These same data were also listed under a study on T cells expressing NK-cell markers.

This chain links TRBV7-3 with TRBJ2-3; D is ambiguous. The specimen was CD4+ T cells sorted from blood. The origin of this receptor is a woman between 18 and 30 years old in good health. CDR3 bases: TGTGCCAGCAGCTTGCAGTCTAGCACAGATACGCAGTATTTT. Translation gives CASSLQSSTDTQYF.